This TCR beta chain was retrieved from a study of identical twins. Whole-study results and caveats: Cross-sectional statistics underpinned the conclusions; the same donors were not followed. There were fewer insertions in abundant cord blood beta clonotypes, but memory repertoires showed no such pattern.

The CDR3 spans 14 residues. V lost 5 bases to trimming and J lost 6 bases; unmatched junction nucleotides: 7. Germline assignment: CDR1 SGHTA and CDR2 FQGNSA. This clonotype appeared a few times. Its target is unknown. Template switching, a step in the protocol, added a universal primer site, and cDNA carried unique molecular identifiers. TCRdb processed the 5' RACE reads anew with MiXCR; each CDR3 protein has one entry. Of about 890,000 distinct CDR3 sequences in the sample, around an eighth were seen once. A further study also used this sample, focusing on yellow fever vaccine responses in identical twins.

The TCR was taken from a woman aged 18-29 years in good health. The specimen sequenced was PBMCs. The V call is TRBV7-2, the J call TRBJ2-7; 10 bases are a match to TRBD1. The CDR3 DNA reads TGTGCCAGCAGCCTCCGGACAGGGGGATCCGAGCAGTACTTC. Its protein is CASSLRTGGSEQYF.